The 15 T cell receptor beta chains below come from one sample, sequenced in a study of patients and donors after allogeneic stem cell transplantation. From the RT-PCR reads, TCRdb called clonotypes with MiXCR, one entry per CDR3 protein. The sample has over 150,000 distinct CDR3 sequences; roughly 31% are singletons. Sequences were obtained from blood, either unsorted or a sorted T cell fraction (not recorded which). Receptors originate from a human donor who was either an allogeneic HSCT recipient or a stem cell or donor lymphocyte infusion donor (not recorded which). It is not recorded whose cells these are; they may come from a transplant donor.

This CDR3 is CASSSPSGYNEQFF. The CDR3, as DNA: TGTGCCAGCAGTTCGCCTAGCGGCTACAATGAGCAGTTCTTC. The gene calls are TRBV27 and TRBJ2-1; 7 bases align to TRBD2. Trimming took 4 bases from V and 3 from J; bases not matched to a gene: 3. Germline loops: CDR1 MNHEY, CDR2 SMNVEV (reference sequence). This CDR3 comprises 14 residues.

CDR3 amino acids: CASSYWGSSDTIYF. The CDR3 coding sequence is TGTGCCAGCAGTTACTGGGGCTCATCGGACACCATATATTTT. This chain connects TRBV6-2 or TRBV6-3 to TRBJ1-3; D is possibly TRBD1 (5 bases). Germline V gene lookup returns CDR1 MNHEY and CDR2 SVGEGT. Trimming took 1 base from V and 8 from J, leaving 12 bases between them. The CDR3 covers 14 residues.

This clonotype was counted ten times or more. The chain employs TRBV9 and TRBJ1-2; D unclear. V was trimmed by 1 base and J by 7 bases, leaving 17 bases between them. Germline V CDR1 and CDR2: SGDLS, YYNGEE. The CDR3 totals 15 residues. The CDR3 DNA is TGTGCCAGCAGCGTAAGTTTGAGCGGCAGGCTTGGCTACACCTTC. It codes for CASSVSLSGRLGYTF.

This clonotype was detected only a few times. The CDR3 loop is CASSQNRVILGKNIQYF. CDR3 DNA sequence: TGCGCCAGCAGCCAGAACAGGGTAATCCTAGGCAAAAACATTCAGTACTTC. This chain links TRBV4-3 with TRBJ2-4; D is possibly TRBD1 (6 bases). The V end was cut by 3 bases, the J end by 3 bases, with 18 bases between. CDR1 is LGHNA, CDR2 YSLEER, per germline. This CDR3 spans 17 amino acids.

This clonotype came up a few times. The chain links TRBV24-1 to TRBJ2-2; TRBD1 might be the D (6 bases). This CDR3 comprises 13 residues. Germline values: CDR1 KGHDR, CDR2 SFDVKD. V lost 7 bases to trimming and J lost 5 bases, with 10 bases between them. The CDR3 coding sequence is TGTGCCACCAGGGACAGAGATACCGGGGAGCTGTTTTTT. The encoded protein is CATRDRDTGELFF.

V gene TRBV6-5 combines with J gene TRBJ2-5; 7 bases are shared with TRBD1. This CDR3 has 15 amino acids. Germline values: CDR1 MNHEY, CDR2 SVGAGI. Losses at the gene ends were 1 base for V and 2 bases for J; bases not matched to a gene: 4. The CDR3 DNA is TGTGCCAGCAGTTACTACGGGGACAGACAAGAGACCCAGTACTTC. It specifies CASSYYGDRQETQYF.

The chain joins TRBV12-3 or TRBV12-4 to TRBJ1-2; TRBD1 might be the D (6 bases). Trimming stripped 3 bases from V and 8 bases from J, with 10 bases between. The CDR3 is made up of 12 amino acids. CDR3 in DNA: TGTGCCAGCAGTTTTGGGGGCGGCGGCTACACCTTC. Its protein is CASSFGGGGYTF.

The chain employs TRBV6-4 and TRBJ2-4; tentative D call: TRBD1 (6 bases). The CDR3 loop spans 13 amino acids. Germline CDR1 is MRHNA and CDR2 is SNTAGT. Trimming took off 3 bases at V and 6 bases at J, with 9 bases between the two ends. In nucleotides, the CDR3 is TGTGCCAGCAGTGAAGTGACAGGAAACATTCAGTACTTC. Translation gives CASSEVTGNIQYF.

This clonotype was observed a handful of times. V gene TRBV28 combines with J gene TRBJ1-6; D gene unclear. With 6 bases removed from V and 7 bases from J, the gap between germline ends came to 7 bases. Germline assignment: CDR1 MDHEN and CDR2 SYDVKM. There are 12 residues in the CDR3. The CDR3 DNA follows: TGTGCCAGCAGAGCAAGCAATTCACCCCTCCACTTT. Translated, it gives CASRASNSPLHF.

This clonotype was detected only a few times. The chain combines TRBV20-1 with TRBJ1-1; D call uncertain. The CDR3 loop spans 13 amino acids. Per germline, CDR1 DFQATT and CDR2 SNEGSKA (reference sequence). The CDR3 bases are TGCAGCTTCGGAGGACCTCAGAACACTGAAGCTTTCTTT. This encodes CSFGGPQNTEAFF.

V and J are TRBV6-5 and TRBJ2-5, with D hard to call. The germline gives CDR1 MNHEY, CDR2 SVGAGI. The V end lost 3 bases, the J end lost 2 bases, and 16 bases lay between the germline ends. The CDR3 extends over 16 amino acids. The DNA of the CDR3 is TGTGCCAGCAGTTATAAAGTCTTTGGTGAACAAGAGACCCAGTACTTC. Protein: CASSYKVFGEQETQYF.

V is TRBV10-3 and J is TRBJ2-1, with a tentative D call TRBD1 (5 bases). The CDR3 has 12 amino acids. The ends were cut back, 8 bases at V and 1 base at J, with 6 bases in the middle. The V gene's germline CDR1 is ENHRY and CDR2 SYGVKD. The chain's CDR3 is CAIQGSYNEQFF. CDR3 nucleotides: TGTGCCATCCAGGGTTCCTACAATGAGCAGTTCTTC.

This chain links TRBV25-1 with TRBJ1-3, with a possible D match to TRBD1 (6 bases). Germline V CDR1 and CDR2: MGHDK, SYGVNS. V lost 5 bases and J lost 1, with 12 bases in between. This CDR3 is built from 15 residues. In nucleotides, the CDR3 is TGTGCCAGCAGTAAAATACAGGGTTCTGGAAACACCATATATTTT. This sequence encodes CASSKIQGSGNTIYF. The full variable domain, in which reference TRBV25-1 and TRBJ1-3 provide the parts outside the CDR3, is EADIYQTPRYLVIGTGKKITLECSQTMGHDKMYWYQQDPGMELHLIHYSYGVNSTEKGDLSSESTVSRIRTEHFPLTLESARPSHTSQYLCASSKIQGSGNTIYFGEGSWLTVV.

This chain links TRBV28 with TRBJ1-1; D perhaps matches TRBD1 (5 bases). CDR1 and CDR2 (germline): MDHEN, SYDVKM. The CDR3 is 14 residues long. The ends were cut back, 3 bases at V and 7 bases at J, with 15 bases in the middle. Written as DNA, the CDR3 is TGTGCCAGCAGTTTCGAGGGGCTGGCCGGTGAAGCTTTCTTT. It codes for CASSFEGLAGEAFF.

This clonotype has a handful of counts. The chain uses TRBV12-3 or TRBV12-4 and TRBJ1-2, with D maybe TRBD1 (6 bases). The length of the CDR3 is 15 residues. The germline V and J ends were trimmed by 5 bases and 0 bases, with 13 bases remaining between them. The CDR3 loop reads CASSTWDKPNYGYTF. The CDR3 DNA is TGTGCCAGCAGTACTTGGGACAAACCTAACTATGGCTACACCTTC.